Following are 24 T cell receptor beta chains from one sample sequenced in a study of cytomegalovirus exposure and HLA in healthy donors. PCR used 60 Vbeta primers and 13 Jbeta primers. Sequenced by immunoSEQ multiplex PCR; TCRdb stores in-frame clones only, minus some. The sample has about 140,000 clones, 70% to 80% seen once; the top ten hold around 2.2%. Sequencing input: PBMCs. The receptors derive from a man aged 25-45 years in good health and CMV-seronegative.

The V gene is TRBV19, the J gene TRBJ1-4; no clear D gene. The CDR3 contains 16 residues. V was shortened by 1 base and J by 7 bases, with 16 bases between the two germline ends. Germline CDR1 reads LNHDA; CDR2 reads SQIVND (reference sequence). As DNA, the CDR3 is TGTGCCAGTAGTATAGCGGCGGGCCCGCGGGGTGAAAAACTGTTTTTT. This gives the protein CASSIAAGPRGEKLFF.

The chain carries TRBV14 and TRBJ2-2, with D unresolved. The CDR3 has 14 amino acids. CDR1 SGHDN and CDR2 FVKESK come from the germline V gene. Trimming cost V 1 base and J 4 bases, with 7 bases left between them. The CDR3 DNA reads as TGTGCCAGCAGCCAAGGATGGGCCACCGGGGAGCTGTTTTTT. Protein product: CASSQGWATGELFF.

This chain connects TRBV9 to TRBJ2-2; 8 nucleotides line up with TRBD1. Germline V lookup: CDR1 SGDLS, CDR2 YYNGEE. There are 16 residues in the CDR3. V lost 0 bases and J lost 4; bases outside the gene matches: 5. In DNA form, the CDR3 reads TGTGCCAGCAGCGTAGGGTCTGGGACAGGCACCGGGGAGCTGTTTTTT. Amino acids: CASSVGSGTGTGELFF.

The J gene is TRBJ1-2, the V gene TRBV28; D may be TRBD1 (5 bases). V lost 5 bases and J lost 6, with 16 bases in between. Germline V gene data show CDR1 as MDHEN and CDR2 as SYDVKM. The CDR3 totals 14 residues. CDR3 in DNA: TGTGCCAGCAGTCCGGACATTAGTGTTGATGGCTACACCTTC. Translated: CASSPDISVDGYTF.

The chain employs TRBV11-2 and TRBJ2-7; the D gene is possibly TRBD2 (5 bases). This CDR3 region has 13 residues. Trimming took 1 base from V and 7 from J, leaving 11 bases between them. Per the germline V gene, CDR1 is SGHAT and CDR2 is FQNNGV. In DNA form, the CDR3 reads TGTGCCAGCAGCTTAGGAGGGCTGGTGGAGCAGTACTTC. Translation gives CASSLGGLVEQYF.

V and J are TRBV28 and TRBJ2-2, with a tentative D call TRBD1 (6 bases). The V end was cut by 7 bases, the J end by 2 bases, with 17 bases between. There are 16 residues in the CDR3. Germline loops: CDR1 MDHEN, CDR2 SYDVKM. The CDR3 DNA sequence: TGTGCCAGCATCACCTTCGGCAGGGGAAACACCGGGGAGCTGTTTTTT. It codes for CASITFGRGNTGELFF.

The chain recombines TRBV4-1 with TRBJ2-1; 13 bases match TRBD2. V shed 4 bases and J 5 bases; nucleotides not matched to a gene: 11. CDR3 length equals 18 residues. Germline CDR1 MGHRA, CDR2 YSYEKL. The DNA of the CDR3 is TGCGCCAGCAGCCCTACCGGGACTAGCGGGATCCTAAACAATGAGCAGTTCTTC. It codes for CASSPTGTSGILNNEQFF.

This clone was picked up one time. The chain employs TRBV28 and TRBJ2-7, with 8 bases lining up with TRBD2. The CDR3 has 15 amino acids. Germline CDR1 MDHEN, CDR2 SYDVKM. V was pared by 7 bases and J by 1 base, with 9 bases of the junction left unmatched. The CDR3 here is CASTIPAGASYEQYF. As DNA, the CDR3 is TGTGCCAGCACTATTCCAGCGGGAGCGTCCTACGAGCAGTACTTC.

The chain carries TRBV7-2 and TRBJ2-7; the match to TRBD2 covers 10 bases. This CDR3 is 15 amino acids long. Germline V CDR1 and CDR2: SGHTA, FQGNSA. V dropped 3 bases and J dropped 4; count of bases not matched to a gene: 6. In DNA form, the CDR3 reads TGTGCCAGCAGCTTTTCAGGACTAGCGGAGTACGAGCAGTACTTC. Encoded protein: CASSFSGLAEYEQYF.

V usage is TRBV5-1 and J usage is TRBJ2-3, with a tentative D call TRBD1 (6 bases). CDR3 length: 13 amino acids. The germline V gene encodes CDR1 SGHRS and CDR2 YFSETQ. Trimming took 7 bases from V and 4 from J, leaving 13 bases between them. CDR3 nucleotides: TGCGCCAGCGGTGGACAGCCCGCAGATACGCAGTATTTT. Translated: CASGGQPADTQYF.

This sequence joins TRBV10-3 and TRBJ2-3; perhaps TRBD2 as D (6 bases). With 5 bases removed from V and 3 bases from J, the gap between germline ends came to 12 bases. Looked up from germline, CDR1 is ENHRY and CDR2 is SYGVKD. The CDR3 loop spans 14 amino acids. CDR3 amino acids: CAISPHGGTDTQYF. CDR3 sequence (DNA): TGTGCCATCAGTCCCCACGGAGGGACAGATACGCAGTATTTT.

With respect to this clone: Other nucleotide sequences in the sample specify the same CDR3. CDR3 loop: CASSQGRDTEAFF. The CDR3 nucleotides read TGTGCCAGCTCTCAGGGCAGGGACACTGAAGCTTTCTTT. The chain joins TRBV18 to TRBJ1-1; TRBD1 is a possible D gene (5 bases). Germline CDR1 KGHSH, CDR2 LQKENI. CDR3 length: 13 residues. Trimming pared 6 bases from V and 3 bases from J, leaving 11 bases between.

The chain has TRBV19 and TRBJ2-7, with TRBD1 matching 12 bases. The CDR3 contains 15 residues. Germline loops: CDR1 LNHDA, CDR2 SQIVND (reference sequence). Losses at the gene ends were 3 bases for V and 5 bases for J; bases not matched to a gene: 5. CDR3 protein: CASSMAGTGGNEQYF. The DNA of the CDR3 is TGTGCCAGTAGTATGGCCGGGACAGGGGGCAACGAGCAGTACTTC.

The genes are TRBV5-1 and TRBJ2-4, with D maybe TRBD1 (6 bases). V was pared by 4 bases and J by 2 bases, with 19 bases between. This CDR3 contains 17 residues. CDR1 is SGHRS, CDR2 YFSETQ, per germline. The CDR3 DNA is TGCGCCAGCAGCCCCGGACAGCGGCCCCTGACCAAAAACATTCAGTACTTC. The encoded protein is CASSPGQRPLTKNIQYF.

The J gene is TRBJ2-1, the V gene TRBV10-1; 9 nucleotides line up with TRBD2. The ends lost 5 bases at V and 7 bases at J; junction bases unmatched: 6. Germline CDR1 is WNHNN and CDR2 is SYGVQD (reference sequence). The CDR3 has 14 amino acids. The CDR3: CASSTGTSLNEQFF. The DNA for the CDR3 is TGCGCCAGCAGTACCGGGACTAGCCTTAATGAGCAGTTCTTC.

The chain carries TRBV9 and TRBJ1-5; 10 nucleotides align to TRBD1. Germline trimming cut 4 bases from V and 7 bases from J; bases unmatched to any gene: 11. CDR1 is SGDLS, CDR2 YYNGEE, per germline. The CDR3 sequence is 16 residues long. DNA for the CDR3: TGTGCCAGCAGCCCAGAGGACAGGGGGGAATTCCAGCCCCAGCATTTT. Its protein product is CASSPEDRGEFQPQHF.

A note on this clone: The same CDR3 also results from other DNA sequences found in this sample. The V call is TRBV5-4, the J call TRBJ2-5, with 12 bases matching TRBD2. Trimming took 1 base from V and 5 from J; bases not matched to a gene: 3. The CDR3 has 15 amino acids. CDR1 SGHNT and CDR2 YYREEE come from the germline V gene (reference sequence). The CDR3, as DNA: TGTGCCAGCAGCTTGCGCCTAGCGGGAGGGGAGACCCAGTACTTC. As protein: CASSLRLAGGETQYF.

This clone was detected once. V gene TRBV27 combines with J gene TRBJ1-1, with D uncertain. V lost 5 bases, J lost 7 bases, and 14 bases lay in between. The CDR3 has 13 residues. CDR1 and CDR2 from the germline V gene are MNHEY and SMNVEV (reference sequence). The CDR3 sequence: CASSPPRGNEAFF. Here the CDR3 DNA reads TGTGCCAGCAGTCCCCCGCGGGGAAATGAAGCTTTCTTT.

The rearrangement joins TRBV6-1 to TRBJ1-2, with D maybe TRBD1 (6 bases). The CDR3 loop spans 17 amino acids. The germline V gene has CDR1 MNHNS and CDR2 SASEGT. The V gene lost 2 bases and the J gene lost 2 bases, with 18 bases spanning the gap. CDR3 amino acids: CASSESPGTLVNYGYTF. In DNA form, the CDR3 reads TGTGCCAGCAGTGAATCCCCTGGGACACTTGTCAACTATGGCTACACCTTC.

Only one count was recorded for this clone. This rearrangement joins TRBV4-1 to TRBJ2-1, with 11 nucleotides matching TRBD2. V lost 2 bases and J lost 9; bases outside the gene matches: 6. CDR3 length: 15 residues. The V gene's germline CDR1 is MGHRA and CDR2 YSYEKL. This CDR3 is CASSQQTSGRGEQFF. CDR3 coding DNA: TGCGCCAGCAGCCAACAAACTAGCGGGAGAGGTGAGCAGTTCTTC.

Only a few counts were recorded for this clone. The chain joins TRBV5-1 to TRBJ2-7; TRBD2 is a possible D gene (5 bases). Germline assignment: CDR1 SGHRS and CDR2 YFSETQ. This CDR3 contains 15 residues. V was clipped by 0 bases and J by 2 bases, with 12 bases between them. CDR3 nucleotide sequence: TGCGCCAGCAGCTTGGGACGGACTCCTACCTACGAGCAGTACTTC. Its protein is CASSLGRTPTYEQYF.

This rearrangement joins TRBV6-1 to TRBJ1-2; a weak D match, TRBD1 (5 bases). Per germline, CDR1 MNHNS and CDR2 SASEGT. V lost 4 bases and J lost 0, with 12 bases in between. CDR3 length equals 15 residues. CDR3 loop: CASSGWQGANYGYTF. CDR3 coding DNA: TGTGCCAGCAGTGGTTGGCAGGGTGCTAACTATGGCTACACCTTC.

The gene calls are TRBV18 and TRBJ2-3; tentatively, D is TRBD2 (5 bases). The CDR3 sequence is 14 residues long. The V end was cut by 3 bases, the J end by 4 bases, with 11 bases between. The germline V gene encodes CDR1 KGHSH and CDR2 LQKENI. The CDR3 DNA reads as TGTGCCAGCTCACCTTCCACTAGAGCAGATACGCAGTATTTT. It translates to CASSPSTRADTQYF.

This rearrangement joins TRBV6-5 to TRBJ2-1; 13 bases agree with TRBD2. Germline-derived CDR1 and CDR2 are MNHEY and SVGAGI. The CDR3 has 15 amino acids. V shed 6 bases and J 7 bases; nucleotides not matched to a gene: 6. CDR3 sequence reads: CASSSGLAGRNEQFF. The CDR3 DNA is TGTGCCAGCAGCTCGGGACTAGCGGGGAGAAATGAGCAGTTCTTC.